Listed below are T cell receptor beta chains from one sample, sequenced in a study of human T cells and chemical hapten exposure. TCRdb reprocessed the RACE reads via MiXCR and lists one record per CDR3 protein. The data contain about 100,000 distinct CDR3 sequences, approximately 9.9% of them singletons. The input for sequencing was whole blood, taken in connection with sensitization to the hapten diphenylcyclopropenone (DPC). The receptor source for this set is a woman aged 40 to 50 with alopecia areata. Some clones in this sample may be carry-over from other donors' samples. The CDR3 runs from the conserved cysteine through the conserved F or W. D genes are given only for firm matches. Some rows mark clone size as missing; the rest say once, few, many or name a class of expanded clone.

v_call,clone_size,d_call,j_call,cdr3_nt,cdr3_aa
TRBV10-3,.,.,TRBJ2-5,TGTGCCATCAGTGAACCCCAAGAGACCCAGTACTTC,CAISEPQETQYF
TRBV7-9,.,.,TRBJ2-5,TGTGCCAGCAGCCCTAGTCGGGGGCCGTTATTAGAGACCCAGTACTTC,CASSPSRGPLLETQYF
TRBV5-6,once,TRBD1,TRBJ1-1,TGTGCCAGCAGCTTGCTGGAGACAGGGGCGAGGACTGAAGCTTTCTTT,CASSLLETGARTEAFF
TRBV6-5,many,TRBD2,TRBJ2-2,TGTGCCAGCAGGACCAGGACTAGCGGGGGAGGCACCGGGGAGCTGTTTTTT,CASRTRTSGGGTGELFF
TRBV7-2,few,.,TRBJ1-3,TGTGCCAGCAGCTCTTGGGGGGCTAACTCTGGAAACACCATATATTTT,CASSSWGANSGNTIYF
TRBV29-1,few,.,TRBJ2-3,TGCAGCGTTAGCTATACTAGCACAGATACGCAGTATTTT,CSVSYTSTDTQYF
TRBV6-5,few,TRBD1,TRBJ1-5,TGTGCCAGCAGGGGACAGGTGAATCAGCCCCAGCATTTT,CASRGQVNQPQHF
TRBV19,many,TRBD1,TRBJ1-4,TGTGCCAGTAGTGACAGGGGCGTTGAAAAACTGTTTTTT,CASSDRGVEKLFF
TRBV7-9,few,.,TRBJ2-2,TGTGCCAGCAGCTTACCCAAGGGGGGCGCGAACACCGGGGAGCTGTTTTTT,CASSLPKGGANTGELFF
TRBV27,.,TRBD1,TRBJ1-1,TGTGCCAGCATCCCTATGAAACCGGGACAGGTTCCCACTGAAGCTTTCTTT,CASIPMKPGQVPTEAFF
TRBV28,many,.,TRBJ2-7,TGTGCCAGCAGGACACGATACTCCTACGAGCAGTACTTC,CASRTRYSYEQYF
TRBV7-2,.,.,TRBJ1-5,TGTGCCAGCAGTCTCCTCTCTGTGGGGACGACTCAGCCCCAGCATTTT,CASSLLSVGTTQPQHF
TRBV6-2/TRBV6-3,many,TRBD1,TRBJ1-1,TGTGCCAGCATCAAGACAGGGGGCGTCGAAGCTTTCTTT,CASIKTGGVEAFF
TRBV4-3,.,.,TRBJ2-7,TGCGCCAGCAGCCAAGTGGGGGCCTACGAGCAGTACTTC,CASSQVGAYEQYF
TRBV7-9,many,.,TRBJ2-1,TGTGCCAGCAGCTTAGCGCCCCGTGAGCAGTTCTTC,CASSLAPREQFF
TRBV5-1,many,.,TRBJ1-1,TGCGCCAGCAGCTTGGGGGTCCCGGGCATATATCGCACTGAAGCTTTCTTT,CASSLGVPGIYRTEAFF
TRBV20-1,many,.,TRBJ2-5,TGCAGTGCTAGAGATGTCGCAGGGTCGTTCGGAGAGACCCAGTACTTC,CSARDVAGSFGETQYF